Listed below are T cell receptor beta chains from one sample, sequenced in a study of T cell responses to AZD1222 COVID-19 vaccine. Using immunoSEQ multiplex PCR, the repertoire was profiled, and TCRdb retains in-frame clones only, with some absent. This sample has roughly 120,000 clones, with around 90% found just once. The source was peripheral blood, collected on day 0 of AZD1222 vaccination. These TCRs come from an adult in good health. Both conserved end residues are part of each CDR3. A D gene is named only where the DNA matches it firmly. Clone size is stated in some rows and not others, as once, few, many or a class when expanded.

d_gene	v_gene	abundance	j_gene	CDR3aa	CDR3nt
NA	TRBV19	NA	TRBJ1-1	CASSIDHLRANTEAFF	TGTGCCAGTAGTATAGATCATCTCAGGGCGAACACTGAAGCTTTCTTT
TRBD1	TRBV29-1	NA	TRBJ1-1	CSVRGPYTEAFF	TGCAGCGTGAGGGGGCCATACACTGAAGCTTTCTTT
TRBD1	TRBV5-1	NA	TRBJ2-2	CASSSEQGASGELFF	TGCGCCAGCAGCAGCGAACAGGGGGCGAGCGGGGAGCTGTTTTTT
NA	TRBV14	NA	TRBJ1-2	CASSQTATPGNYGYTF	TGTGCCAGCAGCCAAACCGCCACACCCGGAAACTATGGCTACACCTTC
NA	TRBV27	NA	TRBJ1-2	CATRSFGDGYTF	TGTGCCACCAGATCATTCGGCGATGGCTACACCTTC
TRBD1	TRBV25-1	NA	TRBJ2-7	CASSATGSIHEQYF	TGTGCCAGCAGTGCGACAGGGTCTATCCACGAGCAGTACTTC
NA	TRBV7-2	once	TRBJ1-6	CASNIVLTSPLHF	TGTGCCAGCAACATCGTCTTAACCTCACCCCTCCACTTT
NA	TRBV28	NA	TRBJ1-6	CASSLSGSSYNSPLHF	TGTGCCAGCAGTTTATCCGGGAGCTCCTATAATTCACCCCTCCACTTT
NA	TRBV5-1	NA	TRBJ1-6	CASSLGGLSYNSPLHF	TGCGCCAGCAGCTTGGGGGGGCTGTCCTATAATTCACCCCTCCACTTT
TRBD1	TRBV2	NA	TRBJ2-5	CASSGRDRKETQYF	TGTGCCAGCAGTGGCCGGGACAGAAAAGAGACCCAGTACTTC
NA	TRBV10-3	NA	TRBJ1-1	CAIRTTWGVENTEAFF	TGTGCCATCAGGACTACGTGGGGGGTGGAGAACACTGAAGCTTTCTTT
NA	TRBV7-9	NA	TRBJ2-1	CASSLGPFGGRSYNEQFF	TGTGCCAGCAGCTTAGGCCCCTTTGGGGGCAGGTCCTACAATGAGCAGTTCTTC
TRBD1	TRBV18	NA	TRBJ1-5	CASSPRTGVGSNQPQHF	TGTGCCAGCTCACCGCGGACAGGGGTTGGTAGCAATCAGCCCCAGCATTTT
NA	TRBV6-6	NA	TRBJ1-4	CASIDYNGKLFF	TGTGCCAGCATCGACTACAACGGAAAACTGTTTTTT
NA	TRBV3-1/TRBV3-2	few	TRBJ2-7	CASSQSSSSYEQYF	TGTGCCAGCAGCCAGTCCTCCAGCTCCTACGAGCAGTACTTC
NA	TRBV7-8	NA	TRBJ1-5	CASSLGYQGLGNQPQHF	TGTGCCAGCAGCTTAGGTTATCAGGGGCTTGGCAATCAGCCCCAGCATTTT
NA	TRBV27	NA	TRBJ1-1	CASSLHLRTVAFF	TGTGCCAGCAGTTTGCACCTTAGGACGGTTGCTTTCTTT
TRBD1	TRBV9	NA	TRBJ2-2	CASSVFRDRGNTGELFF	TGTGCCAGCAGCGTTTTCCGGGACAGGGGGAACACCGGGGAGCTGTTTTTT
NA	TRBV9	NA	TRBJ2-1	CASSGDGAGTYNEQFF	TGTGCCAGCAGCGGAGACGGTGCGGGGACCTACAATGAGCAGTTCTTC
TRBD1	TRBV18	NA	TRBJ2-2	CASYDSGGATGELFF	TGTGCCAGCTACGATTCAGGGGGCGCGACCGGGGAGCTGTTTTTT
NA	TRBV12-5	NA	TRBJ2-1	CASGLVLGGNLAMQFF	TGTGCTAGTGGTTTGGTATTAGGGGGGAACCTAGCGATGCAGTTCTTC
NA	TRBV25-1	NA	TRBJ1-1	CASSDLGTDMNTEAFF	TGTGCCAGCAGTGACCTGGGGACGGACATGAACACTGAAGCTTTCTTT
NA	TRBV28	NA	TRBJ1-5	CASGGHSNQPQHF	TGTGCCAGCGGTGGACATAGCAATCAGCCCCAGCATTTT
TRBD1	TRBV24-1	once	TRBJ2-2	CATSRETGNAGELFF	TGTGCCACCAGTCGAGAGACAGGGAACGCCGGGGAGCTGTTTTTT
TRBD1	TRBV5-4	NA	TRBJ1-4	CASSLARPGGIEKLFF	TGTGCCAGCAGCTTGGCACGTCCAGGGGGAATTGAAAAACTGTTTTTT
NA	TRBV6-1	NA	TRBJ1-4	CASSESLWGNNEKLFF	TGTGCCAGCAGTGAATCCCTATGGGGGAATAATGAAAAACTGTTTTTT
TRBD1	TRBV11-3	NA	TRBJ2-5	CASSLVGAGGQETQYF	TGTGCCAGCAGCTTAGTCGGGGCAGGGGGCCAAGAGACCCAGTACTTC
TRBD1	TRBV14	NA	TRBJ1-4	CASSLRGTGAEKLFF	TGTGCCAGCAGCTTGCGGGGGACAGGGGCTGAAAAACTGTTTTTT
TRBD1	TRBV6-5	NA	TRBJ1-5	CASSSRDRGLGQPQHF	TGTGCCAGCAGTTCCCGGGACAGGGGGCTGGGGCAGCCCCAGCATTTT
NA	TRBV27	NA	TRBJ1-4	CASSFGSTNEKLFF	TGTGCCAGCAGTTTTGGATCAACTAATGAAAAACTGTTTTTT
NA	TRBV2	NA	TRBJ1-1	CASSEFLGVEAFF	TGTGCCAGCAGTGAGTTTTTAGGGGTTGAAGCTTTCTTT
NA	TRBV11-2	NA	TRBJ2-5	CASTMGQGIPRETQYF	TGTGCCAGCACCATGGGGCAGGGAATCCCCAGAGAGACCCAGTACTTC
NA	TRBV5-1	once	TRBJ2-3	CASSLEGERQYF	TGCGCCAGCAGCTTGGAGGGGGAGAGGCAGTATTTT
TRBD1	TRBV5-1	NA	TRBJ2-1	CASRSTLTGYNEQFF	TGCGCCAGCAGATCCACCCTGACAGGGTACAATGAGCAGTTCTTC
NA	TRBV5-6	NA	TRBJ2-6	CASLDNSGANVLTF	TGTGCCAGCCTCGACAACTCTGGGGCCAACGTCCTGACTTTC
NA	TRBV18	NA	TRBJ2-7	CASSPKGGEQYF	TGTGCCAGCTCACCAAAGGGAGGCGAGCAGTACTTC
NA	TRBV6-5	NA	TRBJ2-7	CASSLTGTVSYEQYF	TGTGCCAGCAGTCTCACCGGGACGGTCTCCTACGAGCAGTACTTC
TRBD1	TRBV6-5	NA	TRBJ2-7	CASSYSRQGVSYEQYF	TGTGCCAGCAGTTACTCGAGACAGGGGGTTTCCTACGAGCAGTACTTC
TRBD1	TRBV30	NA	TRBJ1-5	CAWTTGQGRHQPQHF	TGTGCCTGGACAACCGGACAGGGGAGACACCAGCCCCAGCATTTT
NA	TRBV3-1/TRBV3-2	NA	TRBJ2-7	CASSKFRRGQESEQYF	TGTGCCAGCAGCAAATTTAGGAGGGGTCAAGAGAGCGAGCAGTACTTC
TRBD1	TRBV28	NA	TRBJ2-7	CASSGRGLYEQYF	TGTGCCAGCAGTGGCAGGGGGCTCTACGAGCAGTACTTC
NA	TRBV5-1	NA	TRBJ1-2	CASSGVEGDYGYTF	TGCGCCAGCAGCGGGGTGGAAGGGGACTATGGCTACACCTTC
TRBD1	TRBV11-2	few	TRBJ2-7	CASSLNRGAYEQYF	TGTGCCAGCAGCTTAAACAGGGGGGCCTACGAGCAGTACTTC
TRBD1	TRBV18	NA	TRBJ1-6	CASSQQDRGRSPLHF	TGTGCCAGCTCACAACAAGACAGGGGGCGTTCACCCCTCCACTTT
NA	TRBV7-8	NA	TRBJ2-3	CASSSPLVMGHTDTQYF	TGTGCCAGCAGCTCTCCCCTAGTTATGGGCCACACAGATACGCAGTATTTT
NA	TRBV7-2	NA	TRBJ1-1	CASSPPGTRSTEAFF	TGTGCCAGCAGCCCTCCGGGGACACGGAGCACTGAAGCTTTCTTT